This T cell receptor beta chain was sequenced during a study of OX40 agonist ivuxolimab in advanced cancers. Study-wide context: The costimulatory receptor OX40 (CD134) was targeted by ivuxolimab, a fully human IgG2 agonistic monoclonal antibody. Intravenous ivuxolimab was administered to patients every 2 weeks at six dose levels: 0.01, 0.1, 0.3, 1.5, 3 and 10 mg/kg. Of the roughly 52 dose-escalation patients, hepatocellular carcinoma was present in about 20, melanoma in around 15, renal cell carcinoma in 9 and head and neck cancer in 9. In the dose-escalation cohort, roughly four fifths of patients were male, and the mean age was roughly 60 years, with a range of roughly 20 to 85. Patients were allowed to have had prior anti-PD-1, anti-PD-L1 or anti-CTLA-4 therapy, and approximately 40% of the dose-escalation patients had been treated with checkpoint inhibitors. Partial responses were achieved by three dose-escalation patients, of whom one had hepatocellular carcinoma and two had cutaneous melanoma. The point of sequencing TCRbeta in the periphery was to test whether ivuxolimab changed TCR sequence diversity and drove clonal T-cell expansion. The paper describes the monotherapy dose-escalation part (N of about 57 patients) of the phase I trial of ivuxolimab. Overall results and qualifications from the work: Clonal expansion of both CD4+ and CD8+ blood T cells was observed from baseline to week 6 at doses 0.1 to 3.0 mg/kg. After ivuxolimab, expanded clones were on average more numerous among CD8+ T cells than among CD4+ T cells. Partial responders in the 0.1-3.0 mg/kg groups had among the lowest normalized peripheral clonal expansion, especially among CD8+ T cells. Low levels of normalized T-cell clonal expansion were also seen in some patients who did not respond. The antigen specificity of the peripheral T cells that underwent clonal expansion was not determined.

Patients with a history of autoimmune disease or receiving systemic immunosuppression were excluded from the trial. Peripheral blood for TCR sequencing was collected from all dose cohorts at baseline, on cycle 4 day 1, and on cycle 7 day 1. The samples were taken from a phase I, first-in-human, multicenter, open-label dose-escalation trial of ivuxolimab. Adults with locally advanced or metastatic melanoma, renal cell carcinoma, hepatocellular carcinoma or head and neck squamous cell carcinoma were enrolled in the trial. Before TCR sequencing, CD4+ T cells and CD8+ T cells were sorted from peripheral blood as separate populations. To sequence the TCRbeta CDR3 region, genomic DNA was isolated from the sorted cells. TCRbeta CDR3 regions were sequenced using the immunoSEQ Assay. TCRdb obtained this table from immuneACCESS and retained in-frame rearrangements with V and J assigned. These tables miss some clones; where compared with another copy, unresolved V genes account for less than half of the shortfall, and the remainder is unexplained. The sample records roughly 20,000 clones, roughly 80% of which are singletons. Of the sample, about 31% falls within the top ten clones.

The CDR3 has 12 amino acids, counting the end cysteine and phenylalanine. The DNA shown is the 36-base CDR3, in frame from base 1. The germline V gene supplies CDR1 SGHDT and CDR2 YYEEEE. V is pared back by 2 bases and J by 7 bases, with 7 bases lying between the germline termini. About this clone itself: What this receptor recognizes is not known. Base qualities are not provided; no much larger clone lies one nucleotide away.

The sample consisted of CD4+ or CD8+ T cells sorted from blood, taken in a trial of the OX40 agonist ivuxolimab. In this chain, TRBV5-6 is recombined with TRBJ2-1, with an unclear D gene assignment. This sequence was found in an adult with an advanced solid tumor such as melanoma, head and neck, liver or kidney cancer. The CDR3 sequence is CASSLGTNEQFF. The nucleotides read TGTGCCAGCAGCTTAGGTACAAATGAGCAGTTCTTC.